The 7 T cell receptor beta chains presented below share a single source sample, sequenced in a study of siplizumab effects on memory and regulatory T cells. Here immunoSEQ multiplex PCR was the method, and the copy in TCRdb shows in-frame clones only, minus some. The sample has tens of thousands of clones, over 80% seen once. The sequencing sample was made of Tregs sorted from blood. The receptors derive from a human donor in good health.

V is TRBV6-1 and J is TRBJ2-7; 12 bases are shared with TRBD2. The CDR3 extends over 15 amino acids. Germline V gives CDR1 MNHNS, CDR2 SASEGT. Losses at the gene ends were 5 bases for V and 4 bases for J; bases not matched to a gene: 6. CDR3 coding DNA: TGTGCCAGCAGTAGGGCGACTAGCGGGAGTTACGAGCAGTACTTC. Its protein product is CASSRATSGSYEQYF.

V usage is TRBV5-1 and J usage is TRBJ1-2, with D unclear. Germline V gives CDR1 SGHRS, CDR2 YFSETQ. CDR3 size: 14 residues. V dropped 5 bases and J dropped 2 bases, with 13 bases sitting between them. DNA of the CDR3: TGCGCCAGCAGTTCGGACCGGGTGAACTATGGCTACACCTTC. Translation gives CASSSDRVNYGYTF.

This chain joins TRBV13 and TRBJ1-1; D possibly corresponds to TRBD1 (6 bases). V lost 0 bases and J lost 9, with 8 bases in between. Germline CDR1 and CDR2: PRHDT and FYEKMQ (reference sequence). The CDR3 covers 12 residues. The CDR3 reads CASSLGRGQAFF. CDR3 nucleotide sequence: TGTGCCAGCAGCTTAGGCCGGGGGCAAGCTTTCTTT.

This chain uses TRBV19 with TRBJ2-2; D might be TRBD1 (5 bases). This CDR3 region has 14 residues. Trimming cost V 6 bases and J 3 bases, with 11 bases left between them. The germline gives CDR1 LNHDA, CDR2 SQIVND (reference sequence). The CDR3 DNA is TGTGCCAGTAGAGTAGGACATTACACCGGGGAGCTGTTTTTT. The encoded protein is CASRVGHYTGELFF. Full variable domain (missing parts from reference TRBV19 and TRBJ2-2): DGGITQSPKYLFRKEGQNVTLSCEQNLNHDAMYWYRQDPGQGLRLIYYSQIVNDFQKGDIAEGYSVSREKKESFPLTVTSAQKNPTAFYLCASRVGHYTGELFFGEGSRLTVL.

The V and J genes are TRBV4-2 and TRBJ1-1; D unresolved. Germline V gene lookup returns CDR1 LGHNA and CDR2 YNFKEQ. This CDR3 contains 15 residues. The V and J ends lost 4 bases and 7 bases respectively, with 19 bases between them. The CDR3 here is CASSRAGGLGVEAFF. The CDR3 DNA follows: TGTGCCAGCAGCCGGGCCGGAGGGCTCGGGGTTGAAGCTTTCTTT.

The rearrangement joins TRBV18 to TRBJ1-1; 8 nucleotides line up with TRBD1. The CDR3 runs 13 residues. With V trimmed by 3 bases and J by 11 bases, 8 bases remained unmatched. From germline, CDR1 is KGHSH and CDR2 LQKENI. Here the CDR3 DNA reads TGTGCCAGCTCACCCGGGACAGGCCGACACGCTTTCTTT. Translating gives CASSPGTGRHAFF.

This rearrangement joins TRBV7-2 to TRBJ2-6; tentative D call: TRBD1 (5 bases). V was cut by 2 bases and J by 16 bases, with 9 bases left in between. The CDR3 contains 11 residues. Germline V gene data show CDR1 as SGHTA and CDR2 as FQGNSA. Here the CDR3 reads CASSLWGALTF. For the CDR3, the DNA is TGTGCCAGCAGCTTATGGGGCGCTCTGACTTTC.